The 7 T cell receptor beta chains listed next were all sequenced from one sample in a study of metastatic and nonmetastatic thyroid tumors. Before thyroid surgery, none of the patients had received any treatment. TCRdb recomputed clones from the PCR reads via MiXCR. The repertoire holds around 4,500 clones, with about a third as singletons. Material for sequencing was adjacent normal tissue. Receptor source: a male donor with papillary thyroid cancer or a benign thyroid nodule (not recorded which). Some clones in this sample may be carry-over from other donors' samples.

The rearrangement links TRBV4-2 to TRBJ1-1, with 10 nucleotides matching TRBD1. This CDR3 region has 14 residues. CDR1 is LGHNA and CDR2 is YNFKEQ in the germline V gene. After removal of 8 bases from V and 1 base from J, the junction contained 4 bases not matched to a gene. The CDR3, as DNA: TGTGCCAGCGCTGGGACAGGGGCGAACACTGAAGCTTTCTTT. This encodes CASAGTGANTEAFF.

The chain joins TRBV5-1 to TRBJ2-7; unclear D gene. The germline V and J ends were trimmed by 6 bases and 2 bases, with 15 bases remaining between them. The CDR3 loop spans 14 amino acids. Germline CDR1 reads SGHRS; CDR2 reads YFSETQ. CDR3 protein: CASTLTSGTYEQYF. CDR3 sequence (DNA): TGCGCCAGCACCCTGACGTCTGGGACCTACGAGCAGTACTTC.

As concerns this clone: Compared with germline, one end of the junction differs, possibly owing to a read error. The chain employs TRBV12-3 or TRBV12-4 and TRBJ1-4; D might be TRBD1 (5 bases). CDR3 length: 8 amino acids. The CDR3 sequence is CASSGGSF. The CDR3, as DNA: TGTGCCAGCAGTGGGGGGTCCTTT.

The chain couples TRBV7-2 to TRBJ2-2, with TRBD2 as a possible D gene (5 bases). The CDR3 extends over 14 amino acids. V lost 1 base and J lost 7, with 10 bases in between. Looked up from germline, CDR1 is SGHTA and CDR2 is FQGNSA. CDR3 nucleotide sequence: TGTGCCAGCAGCTTAGACGGGGTTAGCGGGGAGCTGTTTTTT. It is translated as CASSLDGVSGELFF.

This sequence joins TRBV19 and TRBJ2-6; the match to TRBD1 covers 7 bases. The CDR3 is 16 amino acids. The V segment lost 5 bases and the J segment 2 bases; nucleotides outside the gene matches: 6. Germline assignment: CDR1 LNHDA and CDR2 SQIVND (reference sequence). CDR3 protein: CASSPFQGAGANVLTF. The CDR3 DNA reads TGTGCCAGTAGTCCTTTCCAGGGGGCTGGGGCCAACGTCCTGACTTTC.

For this clone: Mismatch with germline at one junction end may stem from a read error. This chain connects TRBV27 to TRBJ2-5; D is possibly TRBD2 (5 bases). The CDR3 sequence is 14 residues long. The germline CDR1 and CDR2 sequences are MNHEY and SMNVEV (reference sequence). CDR3 nucleotides: TGTGCCAGCAGCTTATTCGGGCGGGAAGAGACCCAGTACTTC. Its translation is CASSLFGREETQYF.

A single count supports this clone. V and J are TRBV30 and TRBJ1-4; the D is unclear. Deletions cut 1 base from V and 5 bases from J, with 8 bases between. CDR3 size: 13 residues. Germline CDR1 is GTSNPN and CDR2 is SVGIG (reference sequence). CDR3 coding DNA: TGTGCCTGGAGTGAACAGCTGAATGAAAAACTGTTTTTT. Protein sequence: CAWSEQLNEKLFF. Complete variable domain (other parts from reference TRBV30 and TRBJ1-4): SQTIHQWPATLVQPVGSPLSLECTVEGTSNPNLYWYRQAAGRGLQLLFYSVGIGQISSEVPQNLSASRPQDRQFILSSKKLLLSDSGFYLCAWSEQLNEKLFFGSGTQLSVL.